This TCR beta chain was recorded in a study of OX40 agonist ivuxolimab in advanced cancers. Assay used: immunoSEQ multiplex PCR; TCRdb lists only in-frame clones, some missing. The data show 73,000 or so clones, with 90% to 95% seen just once and 0.4% to 0.5% held by the top ten. Germline CDR1 and CDR2: LNHDA and SQIVND (reference sequence). The CDR3 spans 13 residues. The J segment lost 4 bases and the V segment lost 9 bases, leaving 7 bases of the junction unmatched. This sequence joins TRBV19 and TRBJ2-7; 9 bases match TRBD1. This sequence was found in an adult with an advanced solid tumor such as melanoma, head and neck, liver or kidney cancer. The material was CD4+ or CD8+ T cells sorted from blood, obtained in a trial of the OX40 agonist ivuxolimab. The DNA for the CDR3 is TGTGCCAGCTCGAGGGACAGGGAGTACGAGCAGTACTTC. This encodes CASSRDREYEQYF.